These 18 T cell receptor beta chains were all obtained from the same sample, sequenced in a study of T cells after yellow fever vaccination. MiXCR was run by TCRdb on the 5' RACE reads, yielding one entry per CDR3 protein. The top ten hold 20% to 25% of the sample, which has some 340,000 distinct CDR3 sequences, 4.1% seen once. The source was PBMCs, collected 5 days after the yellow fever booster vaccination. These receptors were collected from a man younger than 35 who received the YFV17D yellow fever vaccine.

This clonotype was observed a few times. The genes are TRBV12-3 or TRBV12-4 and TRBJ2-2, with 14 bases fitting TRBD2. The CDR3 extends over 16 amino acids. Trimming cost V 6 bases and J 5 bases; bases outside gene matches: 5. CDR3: CASRGTSGGYTGELFF. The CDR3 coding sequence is TGTGCCAGCAGGGGGACTAGCGGGGGATATACCGGGGAGCTGTTTTTT.

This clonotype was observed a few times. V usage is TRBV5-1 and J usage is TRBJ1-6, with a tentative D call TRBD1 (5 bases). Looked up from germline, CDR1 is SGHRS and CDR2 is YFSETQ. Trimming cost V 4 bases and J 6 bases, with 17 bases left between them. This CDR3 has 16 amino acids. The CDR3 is CASSGRPGEINSPLHF. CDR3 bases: TGCGCCAGCAGCGGAAGACCGGGGGAGATTAATTCACCCCTCCACTTT.

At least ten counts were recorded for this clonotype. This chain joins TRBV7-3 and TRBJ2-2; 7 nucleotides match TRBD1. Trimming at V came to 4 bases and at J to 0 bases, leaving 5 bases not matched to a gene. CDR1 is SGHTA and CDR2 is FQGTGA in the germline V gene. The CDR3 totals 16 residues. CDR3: CASSSGQVTNTGELFF. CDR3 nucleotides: TGTGCCAGCAGCTCAGGACAGGTCACGAACACCGGGGAGCTGTTTTTT. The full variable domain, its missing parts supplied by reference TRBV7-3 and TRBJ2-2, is GAGVSQTPSNKVTEKGKYVELRCDPISGHTALYWYRQSLGQGPEFLIYFQGTGAADDSGLPNDRFFAVRPEGSVSTLKIQRTERGDSAVYLCASSSGQVTNTGELFFGEGSRLTVL.

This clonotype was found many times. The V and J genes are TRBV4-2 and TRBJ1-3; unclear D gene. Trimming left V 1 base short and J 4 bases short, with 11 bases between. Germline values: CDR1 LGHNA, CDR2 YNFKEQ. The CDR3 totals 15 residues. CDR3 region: CASSQANWEGNTIYF. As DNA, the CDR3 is TGTGCCAGCAGCCAAGCCAACTGGGAGGGAAACACCATATATTTT.

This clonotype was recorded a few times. The CDR3 spells CASSWPGTGTEAFF. The CDR3 bases are TGTGCCAGCAGCTGGCCCGGGACAGGCACTGAAGCTTTCTTT. The chain links TRBV5-6 to TRBJ1-1, with 8 positions matching TRBD1. This CDR3 region has 14 residues. Germline V gene lookup returns CDR1 SGHDT and CDR2 YYEEEE. With V trimmed by 3 bases and J by 4 bases, 5 bases remained unmatched.

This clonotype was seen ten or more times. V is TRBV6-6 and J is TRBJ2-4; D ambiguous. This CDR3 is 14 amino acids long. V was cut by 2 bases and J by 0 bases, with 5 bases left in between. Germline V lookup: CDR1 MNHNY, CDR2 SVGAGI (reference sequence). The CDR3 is CASSYGLAKNIQYF. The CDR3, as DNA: TGTGCCAGCAGTTACGGGCTAGCCAAAAACATTCAGTACTTC.

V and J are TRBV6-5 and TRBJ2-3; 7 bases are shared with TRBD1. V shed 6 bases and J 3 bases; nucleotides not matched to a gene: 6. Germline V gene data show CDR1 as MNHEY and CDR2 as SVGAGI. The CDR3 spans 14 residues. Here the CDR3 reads CASSNKQGTDTQYF. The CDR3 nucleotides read TGTGCCAGCAGCAACAAACAGGGGACAGATACGCAGTATTTT.

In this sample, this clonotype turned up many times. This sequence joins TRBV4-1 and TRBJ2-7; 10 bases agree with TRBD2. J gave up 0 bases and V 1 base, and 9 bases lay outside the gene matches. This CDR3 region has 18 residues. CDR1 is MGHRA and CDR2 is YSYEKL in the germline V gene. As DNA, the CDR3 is TGCGCCAGCAGCCAAGTAGCTAGCGGGGGAACCCTCTCCTACGAGCAGTACTTC. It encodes CASSQVASGGTLSYEQYF.

This chain's CDR3 is CASSYTYRGNQPQHF. The CDR3 DNA reads TGTGCCAGCAGTTACACCTACAGGGGAAATCAGCCCCAGCATTTT. V and J are TRBV6-6 and TRBJ1-5; 7 nucleotides match TRBD1. V gave up 2 bases and J gave up 4 bases; unmatched junction bases: 5. CDR3 length: 15 amino acids. The V gene's germline CDR1 is MNHNY and CDR2 SVGAGI (reference sequence).

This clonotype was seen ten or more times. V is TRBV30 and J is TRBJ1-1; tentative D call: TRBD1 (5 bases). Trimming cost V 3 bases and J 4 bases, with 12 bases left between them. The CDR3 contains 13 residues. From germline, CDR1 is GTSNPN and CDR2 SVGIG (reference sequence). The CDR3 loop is CAWRQGLSTEAFF. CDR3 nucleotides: TGTGCCTGGAGGCAGGGTTTGAGCACTGAAGCTTTCTTT.

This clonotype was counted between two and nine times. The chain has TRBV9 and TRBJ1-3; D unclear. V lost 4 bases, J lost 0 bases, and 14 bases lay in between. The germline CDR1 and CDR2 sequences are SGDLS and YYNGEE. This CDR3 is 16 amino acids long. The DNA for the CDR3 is TGTGCCAGCAGCCCCCGCGGAGACCTCTCTGGAAACACCATATATTTT. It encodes CASSPRGDLSGNTIYF.

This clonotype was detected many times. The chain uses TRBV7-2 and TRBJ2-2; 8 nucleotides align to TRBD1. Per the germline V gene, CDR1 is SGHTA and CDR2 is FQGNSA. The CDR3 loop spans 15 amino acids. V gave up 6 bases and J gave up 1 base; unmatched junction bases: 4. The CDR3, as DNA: TGTGCCAGCAGGACCGGGACAGGGAACACCGGGGAGCTGTTTTTT. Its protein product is CASRTGTGNTGELFF.

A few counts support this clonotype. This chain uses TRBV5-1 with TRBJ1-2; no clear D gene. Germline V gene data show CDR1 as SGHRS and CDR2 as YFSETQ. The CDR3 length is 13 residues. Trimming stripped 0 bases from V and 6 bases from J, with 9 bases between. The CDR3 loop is CASSLDGRNGYTF. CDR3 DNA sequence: TGCGCCAGCAGCTTGGATGGCCGGAATGGCTACACCTTC.

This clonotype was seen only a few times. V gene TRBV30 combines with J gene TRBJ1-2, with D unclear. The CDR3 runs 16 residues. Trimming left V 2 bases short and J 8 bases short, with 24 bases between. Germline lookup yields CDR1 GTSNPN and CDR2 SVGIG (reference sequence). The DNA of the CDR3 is TGTGCCTGGAGTCCCCCCCGGGTCCTTCTACTACGGGGCTACACCTTC. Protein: CAWSPPRVLLLRGYTF.

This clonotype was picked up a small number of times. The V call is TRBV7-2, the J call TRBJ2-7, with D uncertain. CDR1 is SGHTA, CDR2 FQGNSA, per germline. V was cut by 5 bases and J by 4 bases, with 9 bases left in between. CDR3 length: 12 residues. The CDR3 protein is CASSLPLYEQYF. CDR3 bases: TGTGCCAGCAGCCTGCCGCTATACGAGCAGTACTTC.

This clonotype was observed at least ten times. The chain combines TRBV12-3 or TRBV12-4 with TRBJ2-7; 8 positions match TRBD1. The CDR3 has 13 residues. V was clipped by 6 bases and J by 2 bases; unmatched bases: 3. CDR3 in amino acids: CASSLTGAYEQYF. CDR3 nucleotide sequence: TGTGCCAGCAGCCTGACAGGGGCCTACGAGCAGTACTTC.

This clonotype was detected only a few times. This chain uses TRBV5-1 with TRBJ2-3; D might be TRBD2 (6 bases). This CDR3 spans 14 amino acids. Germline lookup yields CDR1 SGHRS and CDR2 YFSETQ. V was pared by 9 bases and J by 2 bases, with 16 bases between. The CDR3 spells CATRNRDFTDTQYF. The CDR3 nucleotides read TGCGCCACCAGGAACCGGGACTTCACAGATACGCAGTATTTT.

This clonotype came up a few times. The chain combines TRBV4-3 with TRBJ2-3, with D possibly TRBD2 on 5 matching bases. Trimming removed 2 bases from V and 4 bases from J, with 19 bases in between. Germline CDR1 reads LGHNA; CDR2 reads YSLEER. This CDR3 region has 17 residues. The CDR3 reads CASSQKGLEGSPDTQYF. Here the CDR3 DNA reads TGCGCCAGCAGCCAAAAGGGCTTAGAGGGTTCCCCAGATACGCAGTATTTT.